Sequencing of this T cell receptor (beta chain) was carried out in a study of blood T cells in healthy people across ages. Study-level findings and limits: Naive CD4+ cells and diversity were both higher in long-lived donors than in aged donors.

A J-beta primer mix and a sample-barcoded 5' primer were used in a second PCR of roughly 7 to 12 cycles. Via MiXCR, TCRdb re-called the 5' RACE reads, giving one row per CDR3 protein. The table includes over a million distinct CDR3 sequences, 40% to 45% detected once. Germline V CDR1 and CDR2: MNHNY, SVGAGI (reference sequence). V was clipped by 6 bases and J by 6 bases; unmatched bases: 12. The CDR3 is made up of 16 amino acids. Each donor's blood draw was 7.5 to 10 milliliters of peripheral blood. Worth noting for this clonotype: No antigen is known for it.

Sequences were obtained from blood. V and J are TRBV6-6 and TRBJ2-3, with 10 bases that match TRBD1. The TCR comes from a woman aged 55-70 years in good health. Here the CDR3 reads CASRPIDRGQLDTQYF. Written as DNA, the CDR3 is TGTGCCAGCAGGCCAATCGACAGGGGGCAATTGGATACGCAGTATTTT.